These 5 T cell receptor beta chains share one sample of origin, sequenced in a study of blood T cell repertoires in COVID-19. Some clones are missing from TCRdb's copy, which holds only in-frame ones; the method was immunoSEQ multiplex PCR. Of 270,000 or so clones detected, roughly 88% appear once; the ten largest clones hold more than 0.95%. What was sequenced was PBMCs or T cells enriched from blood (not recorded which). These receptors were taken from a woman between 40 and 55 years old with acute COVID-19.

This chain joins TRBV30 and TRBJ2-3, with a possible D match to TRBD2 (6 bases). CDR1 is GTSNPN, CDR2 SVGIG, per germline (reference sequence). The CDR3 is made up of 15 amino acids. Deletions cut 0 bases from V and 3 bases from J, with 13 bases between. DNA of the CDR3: TGTGCCTGGAGTGTACGGGGGAGCGGGACAGATACGCAGTATTTT. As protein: CAWSVRGSGTDTQYF.

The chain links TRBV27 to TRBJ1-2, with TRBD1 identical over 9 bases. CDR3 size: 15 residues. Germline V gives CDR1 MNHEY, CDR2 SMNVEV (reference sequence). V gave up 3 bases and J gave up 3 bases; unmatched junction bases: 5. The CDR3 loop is CASSFTTGGDYGYTF. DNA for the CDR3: TGTGCCAGCAGTTTTACAACAGGGGGCGACTATGGCTACACCTTC.

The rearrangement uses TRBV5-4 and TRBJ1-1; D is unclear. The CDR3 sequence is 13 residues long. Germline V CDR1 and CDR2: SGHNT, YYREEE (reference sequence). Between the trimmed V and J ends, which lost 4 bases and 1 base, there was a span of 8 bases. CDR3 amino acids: CASSAQANTEAFF. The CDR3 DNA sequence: TGTGCCAGCAGCGCTCAGGCGAACACTGAAGCTTTCTTT.

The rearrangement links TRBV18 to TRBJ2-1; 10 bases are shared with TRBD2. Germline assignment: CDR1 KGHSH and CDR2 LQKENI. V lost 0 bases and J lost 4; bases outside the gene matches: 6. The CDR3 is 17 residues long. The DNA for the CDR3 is TGTGCCAGCTCACCACCGGGCAGCGGGAGGGTGTACAATGAGCAGTTCTTC. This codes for CASSPPGSGRVYNEQFF.

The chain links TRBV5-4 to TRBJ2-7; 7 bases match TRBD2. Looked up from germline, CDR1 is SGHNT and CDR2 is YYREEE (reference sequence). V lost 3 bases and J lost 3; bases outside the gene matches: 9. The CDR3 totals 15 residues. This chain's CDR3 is CASSSGEGRVYEQYV. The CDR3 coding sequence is TGTGCCAGCAGCTCGGGGGAGGGACGGGTCTACGAGCAGTACGTC.